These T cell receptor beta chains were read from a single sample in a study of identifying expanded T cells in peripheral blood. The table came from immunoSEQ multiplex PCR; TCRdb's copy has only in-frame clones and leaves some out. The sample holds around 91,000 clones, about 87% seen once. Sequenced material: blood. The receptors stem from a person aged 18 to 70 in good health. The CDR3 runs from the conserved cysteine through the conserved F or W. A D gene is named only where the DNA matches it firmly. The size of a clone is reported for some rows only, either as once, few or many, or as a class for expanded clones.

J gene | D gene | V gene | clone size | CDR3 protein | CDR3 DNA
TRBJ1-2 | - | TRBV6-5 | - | CASSYSDNYGYTF | TGTGCCAGCAGTTACTCGGACAACTATGGCTACACCTTC
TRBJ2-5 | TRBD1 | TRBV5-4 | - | CASSWTGVEETQYF | TGTGCCAGCAGCTGGACAGGGGTTGAAGAGACCCAGTACTTC
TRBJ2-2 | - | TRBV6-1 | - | CASRRAEVRPAELFF | TGTGCCAGCAGAAGGGCAGAAGTTCGTCCGGCGGAGCTGTTTTTT
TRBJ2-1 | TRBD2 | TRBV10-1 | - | CASSESPGLAGHNNEQFF | TGCGCCAGCAGTGAGTCTCCGGGACTAGCGGGCCATAACAATGAGCAGTTCTTC
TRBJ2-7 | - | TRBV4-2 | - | CASSQPSSYEQYF | TGTGCCAGCAGCCAGCCAAGCTCCTACGAGCAGTACTTC
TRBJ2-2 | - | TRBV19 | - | CASSMLGTGELFF | TGTGCCAGTAGTATGTTGGGGACCGGGGAGCTGTTTTTT
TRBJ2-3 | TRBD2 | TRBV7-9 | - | CASSLGLLAGVGDTQYF | TGTGCCAGCAGCTTAGGCCTCCTAGCGGGAGTTGGGGATACGCAGTATTTT
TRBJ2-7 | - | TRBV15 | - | CATSRLQGISLDEQYF | TGTGCCACCAGCAGATTACAGGGAATCTCCTTGGACGAGCAGTACTTC
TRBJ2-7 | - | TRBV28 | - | CASYSEGTTYEQYF | TGTGCCAGCTATAGTGAGGGAACTACCTACGAGCAGTACTTC
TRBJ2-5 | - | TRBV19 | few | CASSGGETQYF | TGTGCCAGTAGTGGGGGGGAGACCCAGTACTTC
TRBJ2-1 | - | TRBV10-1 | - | CASSESGHNEQFF | TGCGCCAGCAGTGAGTCGGGGCACAATGAGCAGTTCTTC
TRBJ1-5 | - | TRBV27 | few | CASSLVGQPQHF | TGTGCCAGCAGTTTAGTGGGGCAGCCCCAGCATTTT
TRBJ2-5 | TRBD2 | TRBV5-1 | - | CASSVGLAGGGGPETQYF | TGCGCCAGCAGCGTAGGACTAGCGGGAGGAGGGGGCCCAGAGACCCAGTACTTC